The 32 T cell receptor beta chains below all came from one sample that was sequenced in a study of blood T cell repertoires in COVID-19. Sequencing was performed with immunoSEQ multiplex PCR; in TCRdb, only in-frame clones are kept and a portion is missing. Of about 150,000 clones in the sample, 85% were seen once. Material for sequencing was PBMCs or T cells enriched from blood (not recorded which). The source is a woman aged 40 to 50 who had recovered from COVID-19.

This rearrangement joins TRBV4-1 to TRBJ1-1; D remains unclear. This CDR3 is 15 amino acids long. V was shortened by 1 base and J by 0 bases, with 9 bases between the two germline ends. The germline gives CDR1 MGHRA, CDR2 YSYEKL. The CDR3 coding sequence is TGCGCCAGCAGCCAAGTTCGGGAGGTGAACACTGAAGCTTTCTTT. This gives the protein CASSQVREVNTEAFF.

The rearrangement links TRBV15 to TRBJ2-7; 8 bases align to TRBD2. Trimming cost V 3 bases and J 0 bases; bases outside gene matches: 7. The CDR3 contains 16 residues. The germline V gene encodes CDR1 LNHNV and CDR2 YYDKDF (reference sequence). The CDR3 nucleotides read TGTGCCACCAGCAGGGGTAGCGGGACAAGCTCCTACGAGCAGTACTTC. As protein: CATSRGSGTSSYEQYF.

The gene calls are TRBV19 and TRBJ2-7; TRBD2 agrees at 10 bases. Germline V lookup: CDR1 LNHDA, CDR2 SQIVND (reference sequence). The CDR3 contains 13 residues. The ends lost 6 bases at V and 7 bases at J; junction bases unmatched: 6. CDR3 loop: CASRKRGGNEQYF. The CDR3 nucleotides are TGTGCCAGTAGAAAGCGGGGGGGGAATGAGCAGTACTTC.

V gene TRBV10-3 combines with J gene TRBJ2-3; 9 bases are shared with TRBD2. V trimming: 6 bases; J trimming: 6 bases; junction bases outside the gene matches: 7. Germline lookup yields CDR1 ENHRY and CDR2 SYGVKD. This CDR3 comprises 14 residues. Here the CDR3 DNA reads TGTGCCATCAGCGGGACTAGCTATGTGGATACGCAGTATTTT. It is translated as CAISGTSYVDTQYF.

The chain is built from TRBV9 and TRBJ2-7; D is unclear. Germline CDR1 is SGDLS and CDR2 is YYNGEE. V was clipped by 1 base and J by 7 bases, with 12 bases between them. This CDR3 is built from 13 residues. CDR3 loop: CASSVSTLGEQYF. The CDR3 DNA reads as TGTGCCAGCAGCGTATCGACTCTCGGAGAGCAGTACTTC. The complete variable domain, with remaining parts taken from reference TRBV9 and TRBJ2-7, reads DSGVTQTPKHLITATGQRVTLRCSPRSGDLSVYWYQQSLDQGLQFLIQYYNGEERAKGNILERFSAQQFPDLHSELNLSSLELGDSALYFCASSVSTLGEQYFGPGTRLTVT.

The chain recombines TRBV4-1 with TRBJ2-1; 11 bases agree with TRBD2. In germline, CDR1 is MGHRA, CDR2 YSYEKL. After removal of 1 base from V and 6 bases from J, the junction contained 8 bases not matched to a gene. This CDR3 is 17 amino acids long. CDR3 DNA: TGCGCCAGCAGCCAAGGACTAGCGGGATCAATAGGCAATGAGCAGTTCTTC. The encoded protein is CASSQGLAGSIGNEQFF.

This clone has just a few counts. V is TRBV14 and J is TRBJ2-5; D unclear. Trimming cost V 1 base and J 2 bases, with 8 bases left between them. CDR3 size: 14 residues. Germline V lookup: CDR1 SGHDN, CDR2 FVKESK. CDR3 protein: CASSQAIGQETQYF. Written as DNA, the CDR3 is TGTGCCAGCAGCCAAGCTATCGGGCAAGAGACCCAGTACTTC.

The CDR3 nucleotides read TGTGCCAGCAGCCCCCGGGGAGGGTTCTACGAGCAGTACTTC. It encodes CASSPRGGFYEQYF. The chain has TRBV27 and TRBJ2-7, with 7 bases that match TRBD2. Germline CDR1 is MNHEY and CDR2 is SMNVEV (reference sequence). Trimming at V came to 6 bases and at J to 3 bases, leaving 8 bases not matched to a gene. The CDR3 sequence is 14 residues long.

As DNA, the CDR3 is TGTGCCAGCAGCCAAGAATTAGCGGGGGTAGGCGAGCAGTACTTC. Translation gives CASSQELAGVGEQYF. The rearrangement links TRBV4-2 to TRBJ2-7; 9 bases align to TRBD2. Germline values: CDR1 LGHNA, CDR2 YNFKEQ. V trimming: 0 bases; J trimming: 6 bases; junction bases outside the gene matches: 6. The CDR3 has 15 residues.

The chain couples TRBV24-1 to TRBJ2-3; D not resolved. This CDR3 is built from 16 residues. Trimming cost V 3 bases and J 4 bases, with 16 bases left between them. CDR1 KGHDR and CDR2 SFDVKD come from the germline V gene. DNA of the CDR3: TGTGCCACCAGTGATCCCCACAGCCAGGCCTCAGATACGCAGTATTTT. Residues: CATSDPHSQASDTQYF.

The chain uses TRBV5-1 and TRBJ1-5; tentative D call: TRBD1 (5 bases). CDR1 SGHRS and CDR2 YFSETQ come from the germline V gene. This CDR3 region has 15 residues. Trimming shortened V by 1 base and J by 6 bases, and 14 bases separated the two germline ends. The CDR3 loop is CASSLWGEVGQPQHF. CDR3 nucleotides: TGCGCCAGCAGCTTGTGGGGGGAAGTAGGTCAGCCCCAGCATTTT. Supplemented by reference TRBV5-1 and TRBJ1-5, the full variable domain reads KAGVTQTPRYLIKTRGQQVTLSCSPISGHRSVSWYQQTPGQGLQFLFEYFSETQRNKGNFPGRFSGRQFSNSRSEMNVSTLELGDSALYLCASSLWGEVGQPQHFGDGTRLSIL.

The rearrangement joins TRBV4-1 to TRBJ1-3; 7 bases line up with TRBD1. CDR3 size: 15 residues. The V and J ends lost 0 bases and 4 bases, in that order; junction bases with no gene match: 3. Germline lookup yields CDR1 MGHRA and CDR2 YSYEKL. The CDR3 here is CASSQETGTGNTIYF. The CDR3 bases are TGCGCCAGCAGCCAAGAGACAGGGACGGGAAACACCATATATTTT.

Only one count was recorded for this clone. V is TRBV5-6 and J is TRBJ2-3; 8 positions match TRBD1. The V gene end was trimmed by 6 bases and the J gene end by 3 bases; junction bases not matched to a gene: 3. The CDR3 loop spans 13 amino acids. Germline CDR1 reads SGHDT; CDR2 reads YYEEEE. CDR3 loop: CASTRDRTDTQYF. The CDR3 DNA reads TGTGCCAGCACACGGGACAGGACAGATACGCAGTATTTT.

The rearrangement links TRBV4-1 to TRBJ1-2, with D perhaps TRBD1 (5 bases). CDR3 length: 14 residues. Germline values: CDR1 MGHRA, CDR2 YSYEKL. V dropped 2 bases and J dropped 3 bases, with 10 bases sitting between them. DNA of the CDR3: TGCGCCAGCAGCCAATCGACAGACCACTATGGCTACACCTTC. Its translation is CASSQSTDHYGYTF.

V is TRBV6-5 and J is TRBJ1-5; D possibly corresponds to TRBD1 (5 bases). Per germline, CDR1 MNHEY and CDR2 SVGAGI. The V and J ends lost 8 bases and 1 base respectively, with 12 bases between them. The CDR3 contains 14 residues. The CDR3 reads CASRGEVSNQPQHF. In nucleotides, the CDR3 is TGTGCCAGCCGGGGGGAGGTGAGCAATCAGCCCCAGCATTTT.

The table lists this clone with a count of one. The V call is TRBV30, the J call TRBJ2-2, with 9 bases fitting TRBD2. CDR3 size: 17 residues. The germline V gene encodes CDR1 GTSNPN and CDR2 SVGIG (reference sequence). V shed 1 base and J 0 bases; nucleotides not matched to a gene: 6. The CDR3 region is CAWSGVAGVANTGELFF. The CDR3 bases are TGTGCCTGGAGTGGGGTAGCGGGGGTCGCGAACACCGGGGAGCTGTTTTTT.

The rearrangement joins TRBV4-2 to TRBJ2-7; TRBD2 aligns across 7 bases. With 0 bases clipped from V and 1 base from J, the junction kept 3 bases outside the gene matches. CDR3 length equals 15 residues. The germline V gene has CDR1 LGHNA and CDR2 YNFKEQ. The CDR3 DNA sequence: TGTGCCAGCAGCCAAGATAGGCGGGGGTCCTACGAGCAGTACTTC. It yields the protein CASSQDRRGSYEQYF.

The chain uses TRBV29-1 and TRBJ1-1; no firm D call. This CDR3 has 14 amino acids. Germline V gene sequence: CDR1 SQVTM, CDR2 ANQGSEA. Trimming pared 2 bases from V and 1 base from J, leaving 11 bases between. CDR3 amino acids: CSVEIMAGNTEAFF. Here the CDR3 DNA reads TGCAGCGTTGAAATTATGGCAGGGAACACTGAAGCTTTCTTT.

This chain joins TRBV7-9 and TRBJ2-3; 8 bases fit TRBD1. This CDR3 has 16 amino acids. From germline, CDR1 is SEHNR and CDR2 FQNEAQ (reference sequence). J gave up 2 bases and V 5 bases, and 9 bases lay outside the gene matches. The DNA for the CDR3 is TGTGCCAGCAGCCAATGGGCAGGGGGCCTCACAGATACGCAGTATTTT. Translating gives CASSQWAGGLTDTQYF.

The chain combines TRBV7-9 with TRBJ1-4; D is possibly TRBD1 (6 bases). CDR3 length: 17 residues. Germline lookup yields CDR1 SEHNR and CDR2 FQNEAQ (reference sequence). V was cut by 0 bases and J by 2 bases, with 13 bases left in between. The CDR3 DNA sequence: TGTGCCAGCAGCTTAGCGGGCAGGGGAGTCACTAATGAAAAACTGTTTTTT. Translation gives CASSLAGRGVTNEKLFF.

The chain joins TRBV27 to TRBJ2-7; TRBD1 agrees at 7 bases. Germline-derived CDR1 and CDR2 are MNHEY and SMNVEV (reference sequence). The trim removed 5 bases at V and 7 bases at J, leaving 11 bases unmatched. There are 14 residues in the CDR3. The CDR3 nucleotides are TGTGCCAGCAGTCCGGGACAGTTTTTTGGTGAGCAGTACTTC. Amino acids: CASSPGQFFGEQYF.

The gene calls are TRBV9 and TRBJ2-1; TRBD2 might be the D (5 bases). The V end lost 4 bases, the J end lost 9 bases, and 17 bases lay between the germline ends. There are 14 residues in the CDR3. The germline V gene encodes CDR1 SGDLS and CDR2 YYNGEE. The CDR3 loop reads CASSNREGTTEQFF. CDR3 in DNA: TGTGCCAGCAGCAATCGTGAGGGAACGACTGAGCAGTTCTTC.

This chain joins TRBV19 and TRBJ2-7; TRBD2 matches at 15 bases. Germline V gene sequence: CDR1 LNHDA, CDR2 SQIVND (reference sequence). The CDR3 length is 19 residues. V shed 5 bases, J shed 4 bases, and the junction held 15 bases outside the gene matches. CDR3 in DNA: TGTGCCAGTAGTCGGGGACTAGCGGGGGGTCGCAGGATTGGTTACGAGCAGTACTTC. This sequence encodes CASSRGLAGGRRIGYEQYF.

V and J are TRBV29-1 and TRBJ1-1; D unresolved. CDR1 and CDR2 (germline): SQVTM, ANQGSEA. The CDR3 length is 13 residues. V was cut by 2 bases and J by 4 bases, with 11 bases left in between. CDR3 residues: CSVERSGSTEAFF. CDR3 coding DNA: TGCAGCGTTGAACGATCGGGGAGCACTGAAGCTTTCTTT.

V gene TRBV9 combines with J gene TRBJ1-1; no definite D call. The ends were cut back, 3 bases at V and 3 bases at J, with 12 bases in the middle. CDR1 SGDLS and CDR2 YYNGEE come from the germline V gene. The CDR3 consists of 14 residues. This chain's CDR3 is CASSEDGSYTEAFF. In nucleotides, the CDR3 is TGTGCCAGCAGCGAAGACGGGTCTTACACTGAAGCTTTCTTT.

The chain combines TRBV7-8 with TRBJ1-2; maybe TRBD1 (6 bases). CDR1 is SGHVS and CDR2 is FQNEAQ in the germline V gene. The CDR3 is 14 amino acids. The V end was cut by 5 bases, the J end by 4 bases, with 14 bases between. The CDR3 reads CASSPFGQTYGYTF. The CDR3, as DNA: TGTGCCAGCAGCCCCTTTGGACAGACCTATGGCTACACCTTC. Filled out from reference TRBV7-8 and TRBJ1-2, the complete variable domain reads GAGVSQSPRYKVAKRGQDVALRCDPISGHVSLFWYQQALGQGPEFLTYFQNEAQLDKSGLPSDRFFAERPEGSVSTLKIQRTQQEDSAVYLCASSPFGQTYGYTFGSGTRLTVV.

This clone occurred once. This chain joins TRBV15 and TRBJ2-1, with D hard to call. This CDR3 is 16 amino acids long. V was shortened by 5 bases and J by 5 bases, with 19 bases between the two germline ends. The germline CDR1 and CDR2 sequences are LNHNV and YYDKDF (reference sequence). CDR3 sequence reads: CATSADAPLSHNEQFF. CDR3 DNA sequence: TGTGCCACCAGCGCTGATGCACCGCTATCCCACAATGAGCAGTTCTTC.

J is TRBJ1-2 and V is TRBV18; perhaps TRBD1 as D (6 bases). Germline V gene data show CDR1 as KGHSH and CDR2 as LQKENI. The CDR3 loop spans 16 amino acids. Trimming cost V 5 bases and J 5 bases, with 21 bases left between them. CDR3 amino acids: CASSTGYRETAYGYTF. CDR3 sequence (DNA): TGTGCCAGCTCAACGGGTTACAGGGAAACCGCTTATGGCTACACCTTC.

V is TRBV10-1 and J is TRBJ1-1, with a tentative D call TRBD1 (5 bases). Trimming removed 3 bases from V and 5 bases from J, with 13 bases in between. CDR3 size: 14 residues. CDR1 WNHNN and CDR2 SYGVQD come from the germline V gene (reference sequence). The CDR3 DNA follows: TGCGCCAGCAGTGAAAAGGGGTTAGGAACTGAAGCTTTCTTT. It specifies CASSEKGLGTEAFF.

CDR3 protein: CASSGGAGGQAPLHF. For the CDR3, the DNA is TGCGCCAGCAGCGGGGGGGCAGGGGGCCAGGCACCCCTCCACTTT. This chain connects TRBV5-1 to TRBJ1-6; 8 bases align to TRBD1. Trimming at V came to 4 bases and at J to 11 bases, leaving 11 bases not matched to a gene. In germline, CDR1 is SGHRS, CDR2 YFSETQ. CDR3 length: 15 amino acids.

The chain is built from TRBV13 and TRBJ1-2; 12 bases align to TRBD1. This CDR3 region has 15 residues. Germline CDR1 and CDR2: PRHDT and FYEKMQ (reference sequence). V lost 5 bases, J lost 3 bases, and 4 bases stayed unmatched. The CDR3 sequence: CASSTGTGGYYGYTF. The CDR3 nucleotides read TGTGCCAGCAGCACGGGGACAGGGGGCTACTATGGCTACACCTTC.

V gene TRBV29-1 combines with J gene TRBJ2-1; 11 positions agree with TRBD2. Germline values: CDR1 SQVTM, CDR2 ANQGSEA. This CDR3 has 15 residues. After removal of 8 bases from V and 4 bases from J, the junction contained 10 bases not matched to a gene. As DNA, the CDR3 is TGCAGCAGTTACCCTACTAGCGGGGGTTACAATGAGCAGTTCTTC. This gives the protein CSSYPTSGGYNEQFF.